These 24 T cell receptor beta chains originate from one sample sequenced in a study of T cell responses to AZD1222 COVID-19 vaccine. Produced via immunoSEQ multiplex PCR; TCRdb's table is partial and in-frame only. Of some 97,000 clones listed, 85% to 90% are singletons. Sequencing used peripheral blood, obtained on day 0 of AZD1222 vaccination. These receptors originate from an adult in good health.

The chain links TRBV2 to TRBJ1-1; 8 bases fit TRBD1. V lost 6 bases and J lost 9; bases outside the gene matches: 9. The CDR3 covers 13 residues. Germline V CDR1 and CDR2: SNHLY, FYNNEI. The CDR3 DNA sequence: TGTGCCAGCAGGGAAAGGACAGGGTGGAAAGCTTTCTTT. Protein sequence: CASRERTGWKAFF.

This clone has only one observation. The chain links TRBV29-1 to TRBJ1-1, with D maybe TRBD1 (5 bases). CDR3 length equals 11 residues. The ends were cut back, 3 bases at V and 7 bases at J, with 9 bases in the middle. Germline CDR1 reads SQVTM; CDR2 reads ANQGSEA. This CDR3 is CSVESGGEAFF. CDR3 DNA: TGCAGCGTTGAGAGCGGGGGTGAAGCTTTCTTT. Looking up the rest from reference TRBV29-1 and TRBJ1-1 gives the full variable domain: SAVISQKPSRDICQRGTSLTIQCQVDSQVTMMFWYRQQPGQSLTLIATANQGSEATYESGFVIDKFPISRPNLTFSTLTVSNMSPEDSSIYLCSVESGGEAFFGQGTRLTVV.

The rearrangement uses TRBV5-8 and TRBJ1-6; the D is unclear. Germline V lookup: CDR1 SGHTS, CDR2 YDEGEE. Trimming stripped 2 bases from V and 7 bases from J, with 16 bases between. The CDR3 runs 16 residues. The CDR3: CASSFGWGVDNSPLHF. In DNA form, the CDR3 reads TGTGCCAGCAGCTTTGGGTGGGGTGTTGACAATTCACCCCTCCACTTT.

This clone was observed a single time. The chain links TRBV3-1 (or the pseudogene TRBV3-2) to TRBJ1-1; TRBD1 matches at 7 bases. The CDR3 sequence is 14 residues long. The V gene end was trimmed by 3 bases and the J gene end by 3 bases; junction bases not matched to a gene: 4. Germline V CDR1 and CDR2: LGHDT, YNNKEL (reference sequence). CDR3 sequence reads: CASSQSTGDTEAFF. DNA of the CDR3: TGTGCCAGCAGCCAGAGCACAGGGGACACTGAAGCTTTCTTT.

V and J are TRBV27 and TRBJ1-6, with D tentatively TRBD1 (6 bases). The germline V gene encodes CDR1 MNHEY and CDR2 SMNVEV (reference sequence). This CDR3 contains 14 residues. Trimming removed 5 bases from V and 4 bases from J, with 9 bases in between. CDR3 DNA: TGTGCCAGCAGTAAAGGACAGTATAATTCACCCCTCCACTTT. Translating gives CASSKGQYNSPLHF.

This clone was detected once. The chain employs TRBV5-4 and TRBJ1-5; unclear D gene. Germline-derived CDR1 and CDR2 are SGHNT and YYREEE (reference sequence). The CDR3 extends over 15 amino acids. Trimming cost V 4 bases and J 0 bases, with 11 bases left between them. CDR3 amino acids: CASSPAPNSNQPQHF. The CDR3 nucleotides read TGTGCCAGCAGCCCGGCCCCTAATAGCAATCAGCCCCAGCATTTT.

The chain combines TRBV10-2 with TRBJ2-1, with 9 bases identical to TRBD2. V gave up 7 bases and J gave up 9 bases; unmatched junction bases: 13. This CDR3 contains 15 residues. CDR1 is WSHSY and CDR2 is SAAADI in the germline V gene. This CDR3 reads CASTNPGTSRGEQFF. Written as DNA, the CDR3 is TGCGCCAGCACCAACCCCGGGACTAGCCGGGGTGAGCAGTTCTTC.

Sample share makes this clone medium-sized. The chain carries TRBV2 and TRBJ2-2; D possibly uses TRBD1 or TRBD2 (5 bases each). Trimming left V 3 bases short and J 6 bases short, with 14 bases between. The CDR3 covers 15 residues. The germline V gene has CDR1 SNHLY and CDR2 FYNNEI. The CDR3 region is CASSEGDLAPGELFF. The CDR3 DNA sequence: TGTGCCAGCAGTGAGGGGGACCTAGCTCCCGGGGAGCTGTTTTTT.

J is TRBJ1-1 and V is TRBV29-1, with D perhaps matching TRBD1 (6 bases). The germline V and J ends were trimmed by 5 bases and 1 base, with 23 bases remaining between them. The V gene's germline CDR1 is SQVTM and CDR2 ANQGSEA. The CDR3 is 17 amino acids. The DNA for the CDR3 is TGCAGCGTTCCCCGAGAAAAGTCAGGGACAAGGAACACTGAAGCTTTCTTT. Translated, it gives CSVPREKSGTRNTEAFF.

The chain is built from TRBV5-1 and TRBJ1-6; the match to TRBD1 covers 10 bases. The CDR3 consists of 15 residues. V dropped 0 bases and J dropped 9; count of bases not matched to a gene: 3. Germline CDR1 reads SGHRS; CDR2 reads YFSETQ. CDR3 residues: CASSLGTGGFSPLHF. The DNA of the CDR3 is TGCGCCAGCAGCTTGGGGACAGGGGGGTTTTCACCCCTCCACTTT. Full variable domain (missing parts from reference TRBV5-1 and TRBJ1-6): KAGVTQTPRYLIKTRGQQVTLSCSPISGHRSVSWYQQTPGQGLQFLFEYFSETQRNKGNFPGRFSGRQFSNSRSEMNVSTLELGDSALYLCASSLGTGGFSPLHFGNGTRLTVT.

The chain links TRBV6-5 to TRBJ1-5; D remains unclear. This CDR3 is built from 15 residues. Trimming took 0 bases from V and 5 from J, leaving 11 bases between them. Germline CDR1 MNHEY, CDR2 SVGAGI. CDR3 nucleotides: TGTGCCAGCAGTTACTCGATGAATATGGATCAGCCCCAGCATTTT. It specifies CASSYSMNMDQPQHF.

The chain joins TRBV18 to TRBJ2-1; 9 bases line up with TRBD2. CDR1 and CDR2 (germline): KGHSH, LQKENI. This CDR3 contains 15 residues. Trimming cost V 6 bases and J 8 bases; bases outside gene matches: 11. As DNA, the CDR3 is TGTGCCAGCTCTCAAAGCCTAGCGGGAAACGATGAGCAGTTCTTC. Translating it yields CASSQSLAGNDEQFF.

The chain recombines TRBV5-1 with TRBJ1-4, with 7 nucleotides matching TRBD1. Per the germline V gene, CDR1 is SGHRS and CDR2 is YFSETQ. The V segment lost 4 bases and the J segment 5 bases; nucleotides outside the gene matches: 8. The CDR3 totals 15 residues. The chain's CDR3 is CASSQRQGLNEKLFF. The CDR3 coding sequence is TGCGCCAGCAGCCAAAGACAGGGCCTAAATGAAAAACTGTTTTTT.

This rearrangement joins TRBV29-1 to TRBJ2-7; D is uncertain. This CDR3 has 15 residues. The germline V and J ends were trimmed by 6 bases and 3 bases, with 21 bases remaining between them. Germline V gene sequence: CDR1 SQVTM, CDR2 ANQGSEA. As DNA, the CDR3 is TGCAGCGTCGCTATACTCCTGTTCGGTATCTACGAGCAGTACTTC. It is translated as CSVAILLFGIYEQYF.

The rearrangement uses TRBV7-8 and TRBJ2-1; a possible D gene is TRBD2 (6 bases). The CDR3 sequence is 15 residues long. V lost 7 bases and J lost 8, with 21 bases in between. The germline CDR1 and CDR2 sequences are SGHVS and FQNEAQ. CDR3 in amino acids: CASIMDYSKVDEQFF. In DNA form, the CDR3 reads TGTGCCAGCATCATGGACTACTCCAAAGTCGATGAGCAGTTCTTC. The full variable domain, rest sourced from reference TRBV7-8 and TRBJ2-1, is GAGVSQSPRYKVAKRGQDVALRCDPISGHVSLFWYQQALGQGPEFLTYFQNEAQLDKSGLPSDRFFAERPEGSVSTLKIQRTQQEDSAVYLCASIMDYSKVDEQFFGPGTRLTVL.

This clone is medium-sized within its sample. This chain connects TRBV6-4 to TRBJ2-1; 11 bases agree with TRBD2. The CDR3 length is 15 residues. Germline V gene data show CDR1 as MRHNA and CDR2 as SNTAGT. V lost 6 bases, J lost 8 bases, and 9 bases stayed unmatched. CDR3 bases: TGTGCCAGCAGCCCTAGCGGGGGGAGTGGCGATGAGCAGTTCTTC. Protein product: CASSPSGGSGDEQFF.

The chain has TRBV9 and TRBJ1-3, with a tentative D call TRBD1 (5 bases). The length of the CDR3 is 12 residues. V gave up 0 bases and J gave up 10 bases, with 8 bases separating them. Germline V gives CDR1 SGDLS, CDR2 YYNGEE. In DNA, the CDR3 is TGTGCCAGCAGCGTAGGAAAGGGGACCATATATTTT. Translation: CASSVGKGTIYF.

The CDR3 DNA is TGTGCCAGCAGCCATGAGCCCGGGACAGCTACTTATGAAGCTTTCTTT. It is translated as CASSHEPGTATYEAFF. The rearrangement uses TRBV3-1 (or the pseudogene TRBV3-2) and TRBJ1-1; 7 bases fit TRBD1. The trim removed 3 bases at V and 7 bases at J, leaving 14 bases unmatched. The CDR3 contains 16 residues. CDR1 is LGHDT, CDR2 YNNKEL, per germline (reference sequence).

Concerning this clone itself: The junction does not match germline at one end; this may be a read error. Other DNA sequences in this specimen translate into the identical CDR3. The chain is built from TRBV11-2 and TRBJ1-2, with 7 bases matching TRBD1. The germline V gene encodes CDR1 SGHAT and CDR2 FQNNGV. The CDR3 loop spans 14 amino acids. CDR3 region: CASSGEGQNYGYTF. The CDR3 coding sequence is TGCGCCTCCTCGGGAGAGGGACAGAACTATGGCTACACCTTC.

This chain connects TRBV5-8 to TRBJ1-5, with D maybe TRBD1 (6 bases). The ends were cut back, 2 bases at V and 0 bases at J, with 15 bases in the middle. The V gene's germline CDR1 is SGHTS and CDR2 YDEGEE. The CDR3 has 17 residues. The CDR3 DNA reads as TGTGCCAGCAGCTTAAGTCAGGGGACCGATAGCAATCAGCCCCAGCATTTT. Translating gives CASSLSQGTDSNQPQHF.

V gene TRBV28 combines with J gene TRBJ2-1, with a possible D match to TRBD2 (5 bases). The CDR3 spans 13 residues. Trimming shortened V by 5 bases and J by 6 bases, and 11 bases separated the two germline ends. The V gene's germline CDR1 is MDHEN and CDR2 SYDVKM. The CDR3 region is CASSLGVPNEQFF. CDR3 nucleotide sequence: TGTGCCAGCAGTCTCGGGGTACCCAATGAGCAGTTCTTC. Filled out from reference TRBV28 and TRBJ2-1, the complete variable domain reads DVKVTQSSRYLVKRTGEKVFLECVQDMDHENMFWYRQDPGLGLRLIYFSYDVKMKEKGDIPEGYSVSREKKERFSLILESASTNQTSMYLCASSLGVPNEQFFGPGTRLTVL.

Comment on this clone: The sample contains more than one DNA sequence encoding this CDR3. This rearrangement joins TRBV5-1 to TRBJ1-2, with TRBD1 identical over 9 bases. The CDR3 has 14 residues. With 4 bases clipped from V and 2 bases from J, the junction kept 3 bases outside the gene matches. Per the germline V gene, CDR1 is SGHRS and CDR2 is YFSETQ. This CDR3 reads CASSTGQGNYGYTF. For the CDR3, the DNA is TGCGCCAGCAGCACGGGACAGGGCAACTATGGCTACACCTTC.

V and J are TRBV9 and TRBJ1-2; the D is unclear. Trimming removed 4 bases from V and 1 base from J, with 20 bases in between. Germline lookup yields CDR1 SGDLS and CDR2 YYNGEE. This CDR3 spans 17 amino acids. The CDR3 region is CASSPHPGRGLNYGYTF. CDR3 nucleotides: TGTGCCAGCAGCCCCCACCCGGGGAGAGGTCTTAACTATGGCTACACCTTC.

V and J are TRBV6-5 and TRBJ2-7, with no clear D. The length of the CDR3 is 14 residues. Germline values: CDR1 MNHEY, CDR2 SVGAGI. The V and J ends lost 7 bases and 3 bases respectively, with 16 bases between them. The CDR3, as DNA: TGTGCCAGCAAGGTAGGCGGACGGAACTACGAGCAGTACTTC. Amino acids: CASKVGGRNYEQYF.